This T cell receptor beta chain was documented in a study of blood T cell repertoires in COVID-19. As for the study in general: Donors in the United States, Italy and Spain gave samples during acute or convalescent COVID-19.

Source study methods: The assay estimated nucleated cells by amplifying reference gene primers. TCRdb keeps only in-frame clones here, not all; method: immunoSEQ multiplex PCR. V and J calls and clone size are copied from that table; D and trimming were computed from the DNA. Of 200,000 or so clones listed, around nine tenths are singletons. The CDR3 runs to 13 residues. Germline loops: CDR1 SEHNR, CDR2 FQNEAQ (reference sequence). Between the trimmed V and J ends, which lost 7 bases and 6 bases, there was a span of 14 bases. What was sequenced was peripheral blood. The clonotype originates from a man between 65 and 85 years old with active or convalescent COVID-19. V gene TRBV7-9 combines with J gene TRBJ2-3, with D perhaps TRBD2 (5 bases). CDR3 residues: CASTLLAADTQYF. The CDR3 DNA follows: TGTGCCAGCACCCTCCTAGCAGCGGATACGCAGTATTTT.